The present T cell receptor beta chain was sequenced within a study of cytomegalovirus exposure and HLA in healthy donors. Notes on the study in general: Altogether, some 170 TCR beta chains were recorded as cytomegalovirus-associated. Both high specificity and high sensitivity reportedly marked the classifier's diagnosis of cytomegalovirus status. According to a later analysis, TCR clusters from the first cohort tended to co-occur in the 120 or so validation repertoires.

Remarks on this clone: What it binds is not known.

Clones were read by immunoSEQ multiplex PCR, and TCRdb kept only the in-frame ones, dropping some. The top ten hold roughly 0.94% of the sample, which has about 71,000 clones, approximately 94% seen once. V was shortened by 2 bases and J by 1 base, with 10 bases between the two germline ends. CDR1 is SGHTA and CDR2 is FQGNSA in the germline V gene. The CDR3 covers 15 residues. The chain has TRBV7-2 and TRBJ2-3, with a possible D match to TRBD2 (6 bases). This receptor was taken from a woman aged 18-30 years in good health and CMV-seronegative. Source material: PBMCs. As DNA, the CDR3 is TGTGCCAGCAGCTTACAGGCTAGCGGCACAGATACGCAGTATTTT. As protein: CASSLQASGTDTQYF.